This T cell receptor (beta chain) appears in the sequencing data of a study of long-term antiretroviral therapy in people with HIV. Cryopreserved PBMC, at 1-10 million per sample, were present before DNA extraction. Study-level points and caveats: Older ART regimens may have been in use when blood was drawn between the mid-2000s and the late 2010s.

In regard to this clone: Its cognate antigen is unknown.

The CDR3 is made up of 8 amino acids. V lost 7 bases and J 12 bases, leaving 3 bases between the germline ends. Germline V gene lookup returns CDR1 SGHTA and CDR2 FQGTGA. Version v3.0 of the immunoSEQ assay ran at survey level. Data came from immunoSEQ multiplex PCR; TCRdb stores just in-frame clones and leaves some out. This sample carries some 29,000 clones, roughly 97% of them seen once, and the ten largest clones take approximately 2%. The clonotype originates from a man aged 25-40 years with HIV. This specimen consisted of unsorted PBMCs, obtained 7.6 years after starting antiretroviral therapy. The chain links TRBV7-3 to TRBJ1-4, with no clear D. The CDR3 DNA sequence: TGTGCCAGCATACAACTGTTTTTT. Protein: CASIQLFF.